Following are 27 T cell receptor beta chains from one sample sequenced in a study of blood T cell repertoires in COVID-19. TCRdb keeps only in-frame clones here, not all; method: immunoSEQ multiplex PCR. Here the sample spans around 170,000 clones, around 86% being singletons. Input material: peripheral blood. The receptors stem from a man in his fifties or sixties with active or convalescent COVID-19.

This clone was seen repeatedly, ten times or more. The CDR3 protein is CASSPAGASSYNEQFF. CDR3 bases: TGTGCCAGCTCACCGGCGGGGGCGAGCTCCTACAATGAGCAGTTCTTC. V usage is TRBV18 and J usage is TRBJ2-1; perhaps TRBD2 as D (7 bases). CDR1 and CDR2 from the germline V gene are KGHSH and LQKENI. Trimming removed 3 bases at V and 0 bases at J, with 12 bases between. The CDR3 is 16 amino acids.

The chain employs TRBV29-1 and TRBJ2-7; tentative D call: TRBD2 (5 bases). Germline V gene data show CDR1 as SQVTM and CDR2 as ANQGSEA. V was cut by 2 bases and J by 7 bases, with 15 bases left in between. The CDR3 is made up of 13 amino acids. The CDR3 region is CSVEPGGWEEQYF. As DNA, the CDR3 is TGCAGCGTTGAACCTGGTGGCTGGGAGGAGCAGTACTTC.

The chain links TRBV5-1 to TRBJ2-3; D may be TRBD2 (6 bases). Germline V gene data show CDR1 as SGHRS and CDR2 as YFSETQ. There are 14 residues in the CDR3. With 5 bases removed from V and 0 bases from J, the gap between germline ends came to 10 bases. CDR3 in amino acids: CASRVGTSTDTQYF. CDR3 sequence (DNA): TGCGCCAGCAGGGTCGGGACTAGCACAGATACGCAGTATTTT.

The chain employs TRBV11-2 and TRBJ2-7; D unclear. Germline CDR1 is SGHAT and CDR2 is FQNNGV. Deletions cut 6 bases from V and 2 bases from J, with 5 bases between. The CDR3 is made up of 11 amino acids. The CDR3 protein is CASRETYEQYF. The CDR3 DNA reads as TGTGCCAGCAGGGAGACCTACGAGCAGTACTTC. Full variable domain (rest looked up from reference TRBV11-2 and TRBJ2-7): EAGVAQSPRYKIIEKRQSVAFWCNPISGHATLYWYQQILGQGPKLLIQFQNNGVVDDSQLPKDRFSAERLKGVDSTLKIQPAKLEDSAVYLCASRETYEQYFGPGTRLTVT.

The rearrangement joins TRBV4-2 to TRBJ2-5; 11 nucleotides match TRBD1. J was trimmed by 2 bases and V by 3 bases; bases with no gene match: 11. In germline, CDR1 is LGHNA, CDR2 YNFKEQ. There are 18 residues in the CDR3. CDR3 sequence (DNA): TGTGCCAGCAGCCACTCCACTGGACAGGGGGCTGAGCAAGAGACCCAGTACTTC. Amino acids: CASSHSTGQGAEQETQYF.

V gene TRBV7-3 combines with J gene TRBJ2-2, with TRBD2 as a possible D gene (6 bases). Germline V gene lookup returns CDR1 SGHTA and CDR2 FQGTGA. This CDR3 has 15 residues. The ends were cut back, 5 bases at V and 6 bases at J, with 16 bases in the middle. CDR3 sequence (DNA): TGTGCCAGCAGCCCTCCAAGCGGAGGGGCCGGGGAGCTGTTTTTT. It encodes CASSPPSGGAGELFF.

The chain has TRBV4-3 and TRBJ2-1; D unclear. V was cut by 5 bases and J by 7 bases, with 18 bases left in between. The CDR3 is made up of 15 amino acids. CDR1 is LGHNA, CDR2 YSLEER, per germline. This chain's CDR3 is CASSSEPQIVNEQFF. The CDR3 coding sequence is TGCGCCAGCAGCAGTGAACCCCAGATTGTGAATGAGCAGTTCTTC.

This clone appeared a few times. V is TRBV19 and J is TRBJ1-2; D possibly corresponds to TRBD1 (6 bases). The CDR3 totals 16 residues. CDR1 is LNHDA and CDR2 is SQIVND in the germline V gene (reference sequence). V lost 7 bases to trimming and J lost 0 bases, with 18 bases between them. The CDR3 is CASTPGGAQTNYGYTF. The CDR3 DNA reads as TGTGCCAGTACCCCGGGGGGGGCGCAGACTAACTATGGCTACACCTTC.

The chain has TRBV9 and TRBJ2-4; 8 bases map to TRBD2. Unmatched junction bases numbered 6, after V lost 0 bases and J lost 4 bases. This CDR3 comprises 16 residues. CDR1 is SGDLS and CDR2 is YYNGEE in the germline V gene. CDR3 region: CASSVGPGGRKNIQYF. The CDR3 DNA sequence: TGTGCCAGCAGCGTAGGGCCGGGGGGGCGGAAAAACATTCAGTACTTC.

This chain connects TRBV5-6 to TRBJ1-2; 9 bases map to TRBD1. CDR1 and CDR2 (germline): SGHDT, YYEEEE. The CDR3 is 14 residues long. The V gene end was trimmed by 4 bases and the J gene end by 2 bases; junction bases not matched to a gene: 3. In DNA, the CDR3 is TGTGCCAGCAGCCCGGGACAGGGAAACTATGGCTACACCTTC. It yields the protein CASSPGQGNYGYTF.

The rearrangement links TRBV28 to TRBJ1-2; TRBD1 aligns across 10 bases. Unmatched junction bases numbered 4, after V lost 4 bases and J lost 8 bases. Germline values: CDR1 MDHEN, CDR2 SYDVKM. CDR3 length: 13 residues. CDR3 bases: TGTGCCAGCAGTTCCGACAGGGGGCGAGGCTACACCTTC. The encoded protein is CASSSDRGRGYTF.

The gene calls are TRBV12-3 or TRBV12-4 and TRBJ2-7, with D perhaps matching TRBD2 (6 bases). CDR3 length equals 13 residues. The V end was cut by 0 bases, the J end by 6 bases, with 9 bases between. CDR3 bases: TGTGCCAGCAGTTTAGCGGGGGGAACCGAGCAGTACTTC. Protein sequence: CASSLAGGTEQYF.

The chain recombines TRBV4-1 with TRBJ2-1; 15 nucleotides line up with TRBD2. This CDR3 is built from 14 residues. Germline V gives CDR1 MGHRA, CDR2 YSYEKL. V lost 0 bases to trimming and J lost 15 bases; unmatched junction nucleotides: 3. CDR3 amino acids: CASSQEGLAGGLFF. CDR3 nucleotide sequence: TGCGCCAGCAGCCAAGAGGGACTAGCGGGAGGCTTGTTCTTC.

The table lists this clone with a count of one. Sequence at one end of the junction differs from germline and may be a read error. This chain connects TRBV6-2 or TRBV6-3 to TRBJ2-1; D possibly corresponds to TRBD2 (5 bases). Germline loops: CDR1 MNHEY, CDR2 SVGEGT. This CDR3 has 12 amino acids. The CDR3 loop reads CASSHGGNEQFF. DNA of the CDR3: TGTGCTAGCAGTCACGGAGGAAATGAGCAGTTCTTC.

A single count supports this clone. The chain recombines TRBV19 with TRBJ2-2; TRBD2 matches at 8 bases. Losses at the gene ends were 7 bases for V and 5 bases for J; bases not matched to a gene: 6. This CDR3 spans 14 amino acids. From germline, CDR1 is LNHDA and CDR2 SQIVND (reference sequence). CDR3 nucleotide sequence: TGTGCCAGTACCCCGGGAGGGTTTACCGGGGAGCTGTTTTTT. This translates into CASTPGGFTGELFF.

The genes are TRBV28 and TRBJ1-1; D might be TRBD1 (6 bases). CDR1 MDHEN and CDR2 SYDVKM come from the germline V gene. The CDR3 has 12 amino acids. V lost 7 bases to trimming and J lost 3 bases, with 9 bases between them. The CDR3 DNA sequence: TGTGCCAGCACAGGGGTTTACACTGAAGCTTTCTTT. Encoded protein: CASTGVYTEAFF.

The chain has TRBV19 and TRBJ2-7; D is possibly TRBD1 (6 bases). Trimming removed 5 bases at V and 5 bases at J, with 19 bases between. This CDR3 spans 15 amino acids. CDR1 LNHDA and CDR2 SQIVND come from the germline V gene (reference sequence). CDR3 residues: CASSLGVGAFDEQYF. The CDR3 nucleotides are TGTGCCAGTAGTTTAGGGGTGGGGGCTTTCGACGAGCAGTACTTC.

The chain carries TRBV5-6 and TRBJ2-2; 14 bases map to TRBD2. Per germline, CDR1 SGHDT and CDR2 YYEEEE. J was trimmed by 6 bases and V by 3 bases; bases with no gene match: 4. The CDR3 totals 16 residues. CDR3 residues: CASSWGLAGVSGELFF. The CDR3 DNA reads TGTGCCAGCAGCTGGGGACTAGCGGGAGTTTCCGGGGAGCTGTTTTTT.

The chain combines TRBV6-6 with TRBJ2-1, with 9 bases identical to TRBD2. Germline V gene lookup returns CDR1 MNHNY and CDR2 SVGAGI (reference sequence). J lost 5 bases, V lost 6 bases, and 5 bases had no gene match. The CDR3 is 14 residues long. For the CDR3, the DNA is TGTGCCAGCAGCGGTAGCGGGGGAGACAATGAGCAGTTCTTC. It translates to CASSGSGGDNEQFF.

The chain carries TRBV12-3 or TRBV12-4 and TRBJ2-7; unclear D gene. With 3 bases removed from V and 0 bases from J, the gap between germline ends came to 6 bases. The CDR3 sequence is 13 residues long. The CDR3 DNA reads TGTGCCAGCAGTTTGCGAGGCTCCTACGAGCAGTACTTC. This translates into CASSLRGSYEQYF.

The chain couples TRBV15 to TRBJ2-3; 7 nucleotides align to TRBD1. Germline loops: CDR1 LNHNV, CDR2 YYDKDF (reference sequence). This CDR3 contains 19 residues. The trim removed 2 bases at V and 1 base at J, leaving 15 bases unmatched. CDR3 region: CATSRPGQCFPVGTDTQYF. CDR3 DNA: TGTGCCACCAGCAGACCGGGACAGTGTTTTCCAGTGGGCACAGATACGCAGTATTTT.

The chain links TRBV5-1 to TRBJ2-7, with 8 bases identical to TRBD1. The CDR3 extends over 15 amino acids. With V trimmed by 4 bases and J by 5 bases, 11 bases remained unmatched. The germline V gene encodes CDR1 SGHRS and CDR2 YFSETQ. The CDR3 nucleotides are TGCGCCAGCAGCACCACGGGACAGGTCTCTAACGAGCAGTACTTC. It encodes CASSTTGQVSNEQYF.

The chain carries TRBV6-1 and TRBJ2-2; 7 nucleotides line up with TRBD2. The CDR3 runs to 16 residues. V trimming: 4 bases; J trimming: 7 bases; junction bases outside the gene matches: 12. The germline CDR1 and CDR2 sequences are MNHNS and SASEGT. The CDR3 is CASSGGGTTHVGELFF. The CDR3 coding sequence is TGTGCCAGCAGTGGGGGGGGGACTACCCACGTCGGGGAGCTGTTTTTT.

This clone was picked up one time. The CDR3 protein is CASSTGLAGGPSDTQYF. In DNA, the CDR3 is TGTGCCAGCAGCACCGGACTAGCGGGAGGGCCATCAGATACGCAGTATTTT. The chain is built from TRBV5-4 and TRBJ2-3; 15 bases fit TRBD2. V trimming: 4 bases; J trimming: 4 bases; junction bases outside the gene matches: 7. The CDR3 covers 17 residues. Per the germline V gene, CDR1 is SGHNT and CDR2 is YYREEE (reference sequence).

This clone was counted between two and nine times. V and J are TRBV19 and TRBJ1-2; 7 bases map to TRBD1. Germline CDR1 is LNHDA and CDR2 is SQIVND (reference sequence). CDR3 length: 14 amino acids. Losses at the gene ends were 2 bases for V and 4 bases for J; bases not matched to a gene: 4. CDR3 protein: CASSILGQSYGYTF. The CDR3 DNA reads TGTGCCAGTAGTATATTGGGACAGTCCTATGGCTACACCTTC.

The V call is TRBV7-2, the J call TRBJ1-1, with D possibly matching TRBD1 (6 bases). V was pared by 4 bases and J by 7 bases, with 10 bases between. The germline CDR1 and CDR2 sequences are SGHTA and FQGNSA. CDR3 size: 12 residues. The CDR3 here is CASSSTGIEAFF. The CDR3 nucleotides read TGTGCCAGCAGCTCCACAGGGATTGAAGCTTTCTTT.

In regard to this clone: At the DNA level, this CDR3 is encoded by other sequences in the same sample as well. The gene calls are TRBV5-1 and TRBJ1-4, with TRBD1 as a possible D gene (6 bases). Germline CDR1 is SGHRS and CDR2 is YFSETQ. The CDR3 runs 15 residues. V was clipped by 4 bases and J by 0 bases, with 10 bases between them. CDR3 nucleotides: TGCGCCAGCAGCCTTAGGACAGCAACTAATGAAAAACTGTTTTTT. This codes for CASSLRTATNEKLFF.